The entry below describes one T cell receptor beta chain. Per germline, CDR1 SGHNT and CDR2 YYREEE (reference sequence). The V gene lost 9 bases and the J gene lost 0 bases, with 13 bases spanning the gap. The CDR3 has 15 residues. This record belongs to a study of blood T cell repertoires in COVID-19. Data came from immunoSEQ multiplex PCR; TCRdb stores just in-frame clones and leaves some out. The sample consists of about 110,000 clones, around 86% of them appearing once. This clonotype was obtained from a woman aged 70-85 years with acute or convalescent COVID-19. The chain employs TRBV5-4 and TRBJ2-6, with D possibly matching TRBD2 (6 bases). Input material: peripheral blood. CDR3 sequence reads: CAMRDRSSGANVLTF. CDR3 nucleotides: TGTGCCATGCGGGACCGGAGCTCTGGGGCCAACGTCCTGACTTTC.